The present entry profiles one T cell receptor (beta chain) with its context. Its matching antigen is unknown. The libraries of TRB cDNA were prepared using 5' RACE with UMI labels. TCRdb reprocessed the 5' RACE reads, keeping one entry per CDR3 protein, no DNA. The sample table sets out roughly 99,000 distinct CDR3 sequences. This sample was taken from a study of CXCR3-negative and CXCR3-positive naive CD8 T cells. Study-level results: TRB CDR3s of CXCR3-positive naive cells were more hydrophobic than those of CXCR3-negative naive cells. Similar levels of surface CD5 were seen between naive subsets; TCR strength was inferred from TRB CDR3 properties. TRBV-TRBJ usage was similar across naive CXCR3 subsets but distinct in memory cells.

Every subset of CD8+ T cells was sorted in triplicate at under 350,000 cells each. The authors gated naive CD8+ T cells as CD45RO-CCR7+CD27+CD95-. The material sequenced was naive CXCR3+ CD8+ T cells from blood. Subset described: CD45RO-CCR7+CD27+CD95- naive CD8+ T cells expressing CXCR3 (TNR3+). This TCR was recovered from a human donor in good health. Some clones in this sample may be carry-over from other donors' samples.

This chain's CDR3 is CASSQSLDIQETQYF. The chain is built from TRBV23-1 and TRBJ2-5. TRBV23-1 is noted as an ORF with a role that remains uncertain. The CDR3 is 15 residues long.